The subject of this entry is one TCR beta chain. These data originate in a study of blood T cell repertoires in COVID-19. At the level of the study: Collection of acute and convalescent COVID-19 samples took place in the United States, Italy and Spain. Sources were T cells, B-cell-depleted T cells, or PBMCs; the material itself was cDNA or gDNA.

Authors' methods: Amplification with reference gene primers provided the estimates of nucleated cell counts. TCRdb's copy holds only in-frame clones and misses some; the assay was immunoSEQ multiplex PCR. V and J calls and clone size are those listed in that table; D and trimming were worked out from the DNA. Of roughly 250,000 clones in the sample, about 86% were seen once. CDR1 is SGHRS, CDR2 YFSETQ, per germline. Trimming cost V 0 bases and J 6 bases; bases outside gene matches: 5. The CDR3 is made up of 16 amino acids. This clonotype was sampled from a woman older than 75 with acute or convalescent COVID-19. The sample was peripheral blood. The rearrangement uses TRBV5-1 and TRBJ2-3; 12 bases are a match to TRBD2. Here the CDR3 reads CASSLEPSGGADTQYF. CDR3 bases: TGCGCCAGCAGCTTGGAGCCTAGCGGGGGGGCTGATACGCAGTATTTT.